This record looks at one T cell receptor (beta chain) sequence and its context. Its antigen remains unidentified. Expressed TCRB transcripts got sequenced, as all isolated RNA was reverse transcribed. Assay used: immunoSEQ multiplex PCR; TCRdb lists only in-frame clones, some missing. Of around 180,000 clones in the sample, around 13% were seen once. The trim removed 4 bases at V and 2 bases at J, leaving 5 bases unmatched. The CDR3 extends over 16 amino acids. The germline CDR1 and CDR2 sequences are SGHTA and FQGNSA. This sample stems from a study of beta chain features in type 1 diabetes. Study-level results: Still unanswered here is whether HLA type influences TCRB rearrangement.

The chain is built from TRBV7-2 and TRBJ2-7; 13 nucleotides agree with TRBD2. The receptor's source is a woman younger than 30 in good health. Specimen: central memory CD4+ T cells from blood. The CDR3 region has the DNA TGTGCCAGCAGCTCGGCCGGGACTAGCGGGGCCTACGAGCAGTACTTC. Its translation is CASSSAGTSGAYEQYF. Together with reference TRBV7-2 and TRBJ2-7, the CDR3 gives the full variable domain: GAGVSQSPSNKVTEKGKDVELRCDPISGHTALYWYRQSLGQGLEFLIYFQGNSAPDKSGLPSDRFSAERTGGSVSTLTIQRTQQEDSAVYLCASSSAGTSGAYEQYFGPGTRLTVT.